This TCR beta chain is drawn from a study of cytomegalovirus exposure and HLA in healthy donors. Study summary: Within an early data release were about 85 million unique TCRs drawn from HLA-typed donors. Findings and limits, study-wide: A missense variant in DCLRE1C was later tied to TCR beta V- and J-gene trimming. In a later analysis, HLA-associated beta chains showed higher expansion and lower generation probabilities than comparable chains. Most TCR sequences were uncommon, yet certain public TCRs appeared in many donors.

Notes on this clone: Its antigen is currently unknown.

The PCR made use of 60 Vbeta and 13 Jbeta primers. Generated by immunoSEQ multiplex PCR, the TCRdb table keeps only in-frame clones and is missing some. The repertoire holds approximately 150,000 clones, with 80% as singletons. V shed 0 bases, J shed 4 bases, and the junction held 4 bases outside the gene matches. Germline V gene data show CDR1 as LGHNT and CDR2 as FRNRAP. The CDR3 contains 17 residues. The chain uses TRBV12-5 and TRBJ2-5, with TRBD2 matching over 14 bases. Source material: PBMCs. This sequence was found in a young man in good health and CMV-seropositive. The CDR3 region has the DNA TGTGCTAGTGGTTTGGTCGCAGGGACTAGCGGGGGAGAGACCCAGTACTTC. Translating it yields CASGLVAGTSGGETQYF. The full variable domain, completed using reference TRBV12-5 and TRBJ2-5, is DARVTQTPRHKVTEMGQEVTMRCQPILGHNTVFWYRQTMMQGLELLAYFRNRAPLDDSGMPKDRFSAEMPDATLATLKIQPSEPRDSAVYFCASGLVAGTSGGETQYFGPGTRLLVL.